The 27 T cell receptor beta chains in this list originate from one sample, sequenced in a study of blood T cell repertoires in COVID-19 (dated by TCRdb to about 2020). Library preparation employed the immunoSEQ multiplex PCR assay. In TCRdb, the immuneACCESS table is reduced to in-frame sequences with V and J assigned. These tables do not hold every clone; where another copy was compared, an unresolved V gene accounts for under half, and the others remain unexplained. The sample includes 500,000 to 600,000 clones, with approximately 88% observed a single time. The biggest ten clones account for roughly 8.3% of the sample. The sequencing input was peripheral blood. All receptors come from a woman aged 50 to 60 with COVID-19, enrolled during active disease.

The chain combines TRBV13 with TRBJ1-3, with 8 bases aligning to TRBD1. Unmatched junction bases numbered 3, after V lost 5 bases and J lost 3 bases. This CDR3 comprises 14 residues. Looked up from germline, CDR1 is PRHDT and CDR2 is FYEKMQ (reference sequence). The CDR3 is CASSLGTGGNTIYF. The CDR3 region has the DNA TGTGCCAGCAGCCTGGGGACAGGTGGAAACACCATATATTTT.

In DNA form, the CDR3 reads TGTGCCAGCAGTTACGCGGGGGCCCGCTACAATGAGCAGTTCTTC. Protein sequence: CASSYAGARYNEQFF. The rearrangement uses TRBV6-5 and TRBJ2-1, with D perhaps TRBD2 (7 bases). The ends were cut back, 2 bases at V and 3 bases at J, with 11 bases in the middle. The CDR3 totals 15 residues. CDR1 is MNHEY and CDR2 is SVGAGI in the germline V gene.

This chain uses TRBV10-3 with TRBJ1-2, with 8 positions matching TRBD1. There are 14 residues in the CDR3. Unmatched junction bases numbered 9, after V lost 6 bases and J lost 6 bases. Germline CDR1 reads ENHRY; CDR2 reads SYGVKD. This CDR3 is CAISGQGADDGYTF. For the CDR3, the DNA is TGTGCCATCAGCGGTCAGGGGGCCGACGATGGCTACACCTTC.

The chain uses TRBV27 and TRBJ1-1; D perhaps matches TRBD1 (5 bases). In germline, CDR1 is MNHEY, CDR2 SMNVEV (reference sequence). V was cut by 7 bases and J by 3 bases, with 15 bases left in between. The CDR3 loop spans 14 amino acids. CDR3 protein: CASTPSGRHTEAFF. For the CDR3, the DNA is TGTGCCAGCACCCCCTCAGGGAGGCACACTGAAGCTTTCTTT.

This clone is a singleton in its sample. J is TRBJ2-3 and V is TRBV7-2; D perhaps matches TRBD2 (6 bases). CDR3 size: 15 residues. V shed 5 bases and J shed 3 bases, with 15 bases lying between them. Germline lookup yields CDR1 SGHTA and CDR2 FQGNSA. The CDR3 nucleotides are TGTGCCAGCAGCCTTGACGGGGGATGGACAGATACGCAGTATTTT. It yields the protein CASSLDGGWTDTQYF.

The V gene is TRBV5-4, the J gene TRBJ1-2; 7 bases are shared with TRBD1. J was trimmed by 2 bases and V by 4 bases; bases with no gene match: 8. The CDR3 runs 15 residues. Germline V gene data show CDR1 as SGHNT and CDR2 as YYREEE (reference sequence). The CDR3 reads CASSLRDRLNYGYTF. Written as DNA, the CDR3 is TGTGCCAGCAGCCTTCGGGACAGACTAAACTATGGCTACACCTTC.

This rearrangement joins TRBV27 to TRBJ2-5; D is possibly TRBD1 (6 bases). Germline lookup yields CDR1 MNHEY and CDR2 SMNVEV (reference sequence). The CDR3 is 13 residues long. Deletions cut 5 bases from V and 5 bases from J, with 12 bases between. The CDR3 loop is CASSVAQGETQYF. The CDR3 nucleotides are TGTGCCAGCAGTGTTGCCCAGGGGGAGACCCAGTACTTC.

The rearrangement links TRBV5-1 to TRBJ1-1; D is possibly TRBD1 (6 bases). From germline, CDR1 is SGHRS and CDR2 YFSETQ. Trimming cost V 9 bases and J 6 bases, with 18 bases left between them. The CDR3 has 13 amino acids. The CDR3 nucleotides are TGCGCCACCCGACAGGACATTCTCTCTGAAGCTTTCTTT. Translation gives CATRQDILSEAFF.

This clone was counted between two and nine times. This chain joins TRBV9 and TRBJ1-5, with D uncertain. Germline CDR1 reads SGDLS; CDR2 reads YYNGEE. CDR3 length equals 14 residues. Trimming shortened V by 0 bases and J by 7 bases, and 11 bases separated the two germline ends. The CDR3 nucleotides read TGTGCCAGCAGCGTAGAAGGAGAACGGCAGCCCCAGCATTTT. Residues: CASSVEGERQPQHF.

This chain uses TRBV29-1 with TRBJ2-1; the D gene is possibly TRBD1 (5 bases). Germline loops: CDR1 SQVTM, CDR2 ANQGSEA. This CDR3 comprises 11 residues. Trimming pared 8 bases from V and 5 bases from J, leaving 10 bases between. DNA of the CDR3: TGCAGCTGGGGCAGGGACAATGAGCAGTTCTTC. Translating it yields CSWGRDNEQFF.

As regards this clone: Other DNA sequences within the sample encode an identical CDR3. The rearrangement joins TRBV3-1 (or the pseudogene TRBV3-2) to TRBJ1-5; unclear D gene. The V and J ends lost 0 bases and 7 bases respectively, with 4 bases between them. Per germline, CDR1 LGHDT and CDR2 YNNKEL (reference sequence). The CDR3 extends over 12 amino acids. The CDR3 region has the DNA TGTGCCAGCAGCCAAGATCGGCAGCCCCAGCATTTT. It encodes CASSQDRQPQHF.

The chain carries TRBV14 and TRBJ1-2, with D hard to call. The CDR3 covers 15 residues. In germline, CDR1 is SGHDN, CDR2 FVKESK. Trimming took 1 base from V and 8 from J, leaving 17 bases between them. The CDR3 is CASSQVHAPSEGYTF. The CDR3 DNA is TGTGCCAGCAGCCAAGTTCACGCGCCCTCGGAGGGCTACACCTTC. The full variable domain, in which reference TRBV14 and TRBJ1-2 provide the parts outside the CDR3, is EAGVTQFPSHSVIEKGQTVTLRCDPISGHDNLYWYRRVMGKEIKFLLHFVKESKQDESGMPNNRFLAERTGGTYSTLKVQPAELEDSGVYFCASSQVHAPSEGYTFGSGTRLTVV.

This clone was detected once. Other DNA sequences of this sample code for an identical CDR3. The chain couples TRBV9 to TRBJ1-3, with TRBD1 as a possible D gene (6 bases). The germline V gene encodes CDR1 SGDLS and CDR2 YYNGEE. V lost 2 bases and J lost 4, with 7 bases in between. The CDR3 sequence is 13 residues long. The CDR3 spells CASSVGQGNTIYF. The DNA for the CDR3 is TGTGCCAGCAGCGTCGGACAGGGAAACACCATATATTTT.

The chain has TRBV30 and TRBJ2-1; no reliable D call. Per the germline V gene, CDR1 is GTSNPN and CDR2 is SVGIG (reference sequence). Trimming stripped 2 bases from V and 0 bases from J, with 17 bases between. The CDR3 runs 17 residues. The CDR3 loop reads CAWSLSTARSSYNEQFF. Here the CDR3 DNA reads TGTGCCTGGAGTCTCTCCACCGCTCGCAGCTCCTACAATGAGCAGTTCTTC.

This chain joins TRBV5-6 and TRBJ1-2, with TRBD1 matching over 8 bases. V lost 4 bases to trimming and J lost 5 bases; unmatched junction nucleotides: 16. The V gene's germline CDR1 is SGHDT and CDR2 YYEEEE. CDR3 length: 17 amino acids. DNA of the CDR3: TGTGCCAGCAGCGGGACAGGCCTTCCAAAAGATCTATATGGCTACACCTTC. The encoded protein is CASSGTGLPKDLYGYTF.

CDR3 protein: CASSKDRQFNQPQHF. CDR3 bases: TGTGCCAGCAGCAAGGACAGACAATTCAATCAGCCCCAGCATTTT. The J gene is TRBJ1-5, the V gene TRBV6-6, with a tentative D call TRBD1 (6 bases). CDR3 size: 15 residues. Germline-derived CDR1 and CDR2 are MNHNY and SVGAGI (reference sequence). The V and J ends lost 6 bases and 3 bases respectively, with 15 bases between them.

The chain uses TRBV30 and TRBJ2-6, with D maybe TRBD1 (6 bases). Trimming shortened V by 3 bases and J by 0 bases, and 12 bases separated the two germline ends. The CDR3 contains 16 residues. The germline CDR1 and CDR2 sequences are GTSNPN and SVGIG (reference sequence). CDR3 bases: TGTGCCTGGAGGTCTACAGGGCTCTCTGGGGCCAACGTCCTGACTTTC. Translating it yields CAWRSTGLSGANVLTF.

The chain employs TRBV6-5 and TRBJ1-6; TRBD1 might be the D (5 bases). This CDR3 spans 15 amino acids. Per the germline V gene, CDR1 is MNHEY and CDR2 is SVGAGI. Deletions cut 2 bases from V and 5 bases from J, with 10 bases between. The CDR3: CASSYEGRDNSPLHF. CDR3 DNA sequence: TGTGCCAGCAGTTACGAGGGGAGGGATAATTCACCCCTCCACTTT.

This chain uses TRBV18 with TRBJ2-7; TRBD2 matches at 8 bases. From germline, CDR1 is KGHSH and CDR2 LQKENI. The CDR3 totals 15 residues. The junction had 10 bases not matched to a gene; V was cut back by 4 bases and J by 5 bases. CDR3 sequence reads: CASSRTGTRLDEQYF. The CDR3, as DNA: TGTGCCAGCTCACGAACCGGGACTAGATTGGACGAGCAGTACTTC.

CDR3 residues: CASSYTGTGANVLTF. The CDR3 coding sequence is TGTGCCAGCAGCTATACAGGGACTGGGGCCAACGTCCTGACTTTC. The chain carries TRBV5-6 and TRBJ2-6, with D possibly matching TRBD1 (6 bases). CDR3 length: 15 residues. Trimming took 3 bases from V and 2 from J, leaving 9 bases between them. Germline CDR1 is SGHDT and CDR2 is YYEEEE.

The V call is TRBV3-1 (or the pseudogene TRBV3-2), the J call TRBJ1-5; D is ambiguous. This CDR3 is built from 12 residues. Trimming removed 4 bases at V and 10 bases at J, with 11 bases between. From germline, CDR1 is LGHDT and CDR2 YNNKEL (reference sequence). The DNA of the CDR3 is TGTGCCAGCAGCCGAGGTGAGGGCCCCCAGCATTTT. Its protein product is CASSRGEGPQHF.

The gene calls are TRBV3-1 (or the pseudogene TRBV3-2) and TRBJ2-2; D unresolved. The CDR3 spans 14 residues. The germline V gene has CDR1 LGHDT and CDR2 YNNKEL (reference sequence). The V end lost 4 bases, the J end lost 4 bases, and 10 bases lay between the germline ends. CDR3 in amino acids: CASSLTHLTGELFF. In DNA, the CDR3 is TGTGCCAGCAGCCTTACACATCTCACCGGGGAGCTGTTTTTT.

This chain links TRBV5-5 with TRBJ2-5; weak D call: TRBD2 (6 bases). Germline assignment: CDR1 SGHKS and CDR2 YYEKEE (reference sequence). The CDR3 has 17 residues. The V gene lost 2 bases and the J gene lost 4 bases, with 21 bases spanning the gap. The CDR3 DNA follows: TGTGCCAGCAGCTTAAGGCCGGGACTTATATTAGTAGAGACCCAGTACTTC. This sequence encodes CASSLRPGLILVETQYF.

V usage is TRBV5-1 and J usage is TRBJ1-1; TRBD1 aligns across 9 bases. Germline V gene sequence: CDR1 SGHRS, CDR2 YFSETQ. This CDR3 region has 17 residues. V was pared by 4 bases and J by 3 bases, with 13 bases of the junction left unmatched. CDR3 residues: CASSQYLGQGLHTEAFF. The CDR3 DNA reads as TGCGCCAGCAGCCAATATCTAGGACAGGGGTTGCACACTGAAGCTTTCTTT.

This sequence joins TRBV7-9 and TRBJ2-3; D uncertain. CDR1 and CDR2 (germline): SEHNR, FQNEAQ (reference sequence). V dropped 5 bases and J dropped 2 bases, with 8 bases sitting between them. There are 13 residues in the CDR3. The CDR3 nucleotides read TGTGCCAGCAGCCCGACTTCCACAGATACGCAGTATTTT. It translates to CASSPTSTDTQYF.

This chain connects TRBV15 to TRBJ2-1; tentatively, D is TRBD2 (6 bases). Germline V gene sequence: CDR1 LNHNV, CDR2 YYDKDF (reference sequence). The V gene lost 5 bases and the J gene lost 0 bases, with 14 bases spanning the gap. The CDR3 is 16 amino acids. The CDR3 DNA follows: TGTGCCACCAGCCCAGGCGCTAGCGTCTCCTACAATGAGCAGTTCTTC. Its protein product is CATSPGASVSYNEQFF.

There are many counts of this clone. The rearrangement uses TRBV2 and TRBJ1-2; D might be TRBD1 (6 bases). This CDR3 has 13 amino acids. V was shortened by 6 bases and J by 4 bases, with 12 bases between the two germline ends. CDR1 is SNHLY, CDR2 FYNNEI, per germline. This chain's CDR3 is CASRGDNLYGYTF. CDR3 DNA sequence: TGTGCCAGCAGAGGGGACAACCTCTATGGCTACACCTTC.